A selection of T cell receptor beta chains follows, all from one sample in a study of cytomegalovirus exposure and HLA in healthy donors. Produced via immunoSEQ multiplex PCR; TCRdb's table is partial and in-frame only. The table has about 120,000 clones, roughly 9% seen once; the top ten hold around 5.8%. Material: PBMCs. Receptors were obtained from a woman in her 40s in good health and CMV-seropositive. Both conserved end residues are part of each CDR3. The D gene is left open where the match is weak. Rows may omit the clone size; those that give it use once, few, many or a size class.

.	TRBV5-5	TRBJ1-2	.	TGTGCCAGCAGCTTTGGGGGGTCTATAGGCTACACCTTC	CASSFGGSIGYTF
.	TRBV6-5	TRBJ1-1	.	TGTGCCAGCAAGAGATCGGGTGAAGCTTTCTTT	CASKRSGEAFF
TRBD1	TRBV7-9	TRBJ1-6	.	TGTGCCAGCAGATGGGACAGGGCTAATTCACCCCTCCACTTT	CASRWDRANSPLHF
.	TRBV6-1	TRBJ1-1	.	TGTGCCAGCAGTGAACCTTTAGGGGGATACTTAAACACTGAAGCTTTCTTT	CASSEPLGGYLNTEAFF
TRBD2	TRBV6-1	TRBJ2-3	few	TGTGCCAGCAGTGAAGTCGCGGGGGGCCGCACAGATACGCAGTATTTT	CASSEVAGGRTDTQYF
TRBD1	TRBV5-1	TRBJ1-1	few	TGCGCCAGCAGCCGGGGACAGATCACTGAAGCTTTCTTT	CASSRGQITEAFF
.	TRBV10-1	TRBJ2-1	.	TGCGCCAGCAGTATAGCGGTGAGCTCCTACAATGAGCAGTTCTTC	CASSIAVSSYNEQFF
TRBD1	TRBV30	TRBJ1-2	few	TGTGCCTGGAGTCTGGACAGGAGGGTAAACTATGGCTACACCTTC	CAWSLDRRVNYGYTF
.	TRBV6-5	TRBJ1-4	.	TGTGCCAGCAGTCGACTAGGGAATACTAATGAAAAACTGTTTTTT	CASSRLGNTNEKLFF
.	TRBV11-2	TRBJ2-1	.	TGTGCCAGCAGCCGACAGTACAATGAGCAGTTCTTC	CASSRQYNEQFF
.	TRBV2	TRBJ2-4	few	TGTGCCAGCAGTCTTGGGGAGATAAACATTCAGTACTTC	CASSLGEINIQYF
TRBD2	TRBV5-6	TRBJ2-1	few	TGTGCCAGCAGCTTTAGCGGGGGGGCCCACAATGAGCAGTTCTTC	CASSFSGGAHNEQFF
TRBD2	TRBV9	TRBJ2-3	.	TGTGCCAGCGACACTAGCGGGGGAATCACAGATACGCAGTATTTT	CASDTSGGITDTQYF
.	TRBV7-9	TRBJ1-1	few	TGTGCCAGCAGCTACCCTCCCGAGGGTGAAGCTTTCTTT	CASSYPPEGEAFF
TRBD1	TRBV4-2	TRBJ2-7	.	TGTGCCAGCAGCTCCCAGGTCCGGGACAGGGGTTCCTACGAGCAGTACTTC	CASSSQVRDRGSYEQYF
TRBD1	TRBV18	TRBJ2-2	.	TGTGCCAGCTCACCTGGACAGGGGTACGGGGAGCTGTTTTTT	CASSPGQGYGELFF
.	TRBV6-5	TRBJ2-3	.	TGTGCCAGCAGTTACTCGCCCAGGGGTGCAGATACGCAGTATTTT	CASSYSPRGADTQYF
TRBD1	TRBV6-6	TRBJ1-1	few	TGTGCCAGCAGTTACGAAGGGGGCCCCCGTGAAGCTTTCTTT	CASSYEGGPREAFF
.	TRBV30	TRBJ1-6	few	TGTGCCTCTCGACTCTTCTATAATTCACCCCTCCACTTT	CASRLFYNSPLHF
TRBD1	TRBV11-2	TRBJ1-1	.	TGTGCCAGCAGCTTAGGGGGGCCAGGGGGCGCGGGTACTGAAGCTTTCTTT	CASSLGGPGGAGTEAFF
TRBD1	TRBV28	TRBJ1-1	.	TGTGCCAGCGGCGGTGGGACAGGGTGGATGAACACTGAAGCTTTCTTT	CASGGGTGWMNTEAFF
.	TRBV18	TRBJ2-5	few	TGTGCCAGCTCACCAGATACGAACAGGGAGATTGGCCAGTACTTC	CASSPDTNREIGQYF
.	TRBV28	TRBJ1-2	few	TGTGCCAGCAGTTTAACGGGGAACTATGGCTACACCTTC	CASSLTGNYGYTF
TRBD2	TRBV10-3	TRBJ2-1	few	TGTGCCATCAGCGCTAGCGGGGGGCCTTACAATGAGCAGTTCTTC	CAISASGGPYNEQFF
.	TRBV9	TRBJ1-4	.	TGTGCCAGCAGCGTAGTCGGCGGAGGGGTAGATGAAAAACTGTTTTTT	CASSVVGGGVDEKLFF
TRBD1	TRBV5-1	TRBJ1-2	.	TGCGCCAGCAGCGAGGATCCGGGACAGGGCCACTATGGCTACACCTTC	CASSEDPGQGHYGYTF
.	TRBV18	TRBJ1-1	.	TGTGCCAGCTCACCAACAGGCCAGGAGAACACTGAGGCTTTCTTT	CASSPTGQENTEAFF
.	TRBV6-5	TRBJ2-1	few	TGTGCCAGCAGTTACTCGACCCAGGGGTACTACAATGAGCAGTTCTTC	CASSYSTQGYYNEQFF
.	TRBV2	TRBJ1-5	few	TGTGCCAGCACCTTAGGGGCCTTTAATCAGCCCCAGCATTTT	CASTLGAFNQPQHF
.	TRBV4-1	TRBJ1-2	.	TGCGCCAGCAGCCAAGAGGGGGGAGTGGGCCCCATCTATGGCTACACCTTC	CASSQEGGVGPIYGYTF
.	TRBV11-1	TRBJ2-2	few	TGTGCCAGCAGCTTAGACCGGCAGGGTGGCAATGGGCTGTTTTTT	CASSLDRQGGNGLFF
TRBD1	TRBV5-6	TRBJ1-1	.	TGTGCCAGCAGGCGACAGGGTGTCGCTGAAGCTTTCTTT	CASRRQGVAEAFF
.	TRBV5-1	TRBJ2-5	few	TGCGCCAGCAGCCAGGAGGGGCAAGAGACCCAGTACTTC	CASSQEGQETQYF
.	TRBV2	TRBJ2-7	.	TGTGCCAGCAGGACACAGGGTGGAACTTACGAGCAGTACTTC	CASRTQGGTYEQYF
TRBD1	TRBV7-9	TRBJ2-2	few	TGTGCCAGCAGCCTCCGACAGGGGAACACCGGGGAGCTGTTTTTT	CASSLRQGNTGELFF
.	TRBV5-4	TRBJ2-1	few	TGTGCCAGCAGAGTCGACAGATACAATGAGCAGTTCTTC	CASRVDRYNEQFF
TRBD2	TRBV6-4	TRBJ2-3	.	TGTGCCAGCGGCAGCGGGGGGGCAGATACGCAGTATTTT	CASGSGGADTQYF
.	TRBV5-4	TRBJ1-6	few	TGTGCCAGCAGCTTCAAGGACAGAAATTCACCCCTCCACTTT	CASSFKDRNSPLHF
TRBD1	TRBV18	TRBJ1-1	.	TGTGCCAGCTCACCACTCACAGGGGGGACTTCTGAAGCTTTCTTT	CASSPLTGGTSEAFF
TRBD1	TRBV19	TRBJ2-2	few	TGTGCCAGTAGTACGGGTCAGGGGGCGGTCAACACCGGGGAGCTGTTTTTT	CASSTGQGAVNTGELFF
.	TRBV27	TRBJ1-5	few	TGTGCCAGCAGTTTATACCGGGGGGTCGGCAATCAGCCCCAGCATTTT	CASSLYRGVGNQPQHF